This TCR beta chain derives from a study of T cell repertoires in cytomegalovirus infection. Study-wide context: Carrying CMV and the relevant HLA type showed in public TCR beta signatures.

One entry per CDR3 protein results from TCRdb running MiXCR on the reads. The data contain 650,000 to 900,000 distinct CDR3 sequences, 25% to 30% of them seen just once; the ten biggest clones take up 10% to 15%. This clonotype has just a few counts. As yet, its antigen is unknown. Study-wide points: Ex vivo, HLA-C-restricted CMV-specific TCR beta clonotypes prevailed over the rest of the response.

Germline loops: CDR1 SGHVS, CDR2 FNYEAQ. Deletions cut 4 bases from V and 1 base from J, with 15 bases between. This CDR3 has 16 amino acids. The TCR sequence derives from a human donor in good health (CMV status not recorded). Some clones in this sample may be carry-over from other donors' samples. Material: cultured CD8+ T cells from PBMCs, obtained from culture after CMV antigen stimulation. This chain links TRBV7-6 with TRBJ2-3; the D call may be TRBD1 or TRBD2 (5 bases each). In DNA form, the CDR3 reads TGTGCCAGCAGCTCCTTTGGGGACCGGGGCACAGATACGCAGTATTTT. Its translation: CASSSFGDRGTDTQYF.